This TCR beta chain came from a study of cytomegalovirus exposure and HLA in healthy donors. Study outcomes and limitations: A few chains tied to CMV proved CMV antigen-specific in vitro.

J gave up 5 bases and V 4 bases, and 7 bases lay outside the gene matches. The CDR3 runs 15 residues. Germline CDR1 SGHTA, CDR2 FQGNSA. A word on this clone: Its antigen remains unidentified.

As for the donors, each was a healthy bone marrow donor. Use of 60 Vbeta and 13 Jbeta primers characterized the PCR. Only in-frame clones appear in the TCRdb table, and some are missing; sequencing was by immunoSEQ multiplex PCR. The data contain roughly 140,000 clones, about 76% of them singletons. The rearrangement uses TRBV7-2 and TRBJ1-4; 7 bases are a match to TRBD1. The receptor was isolated from a human donor in good health. The material sequenced was PBMCs. CDR3 DNA sequence: TGTGCCAGCAGCTCTAATCCGACAGGGAATGAAAAACTGTTTTTT. Protein product: CASSSNPTGNEKLFF.